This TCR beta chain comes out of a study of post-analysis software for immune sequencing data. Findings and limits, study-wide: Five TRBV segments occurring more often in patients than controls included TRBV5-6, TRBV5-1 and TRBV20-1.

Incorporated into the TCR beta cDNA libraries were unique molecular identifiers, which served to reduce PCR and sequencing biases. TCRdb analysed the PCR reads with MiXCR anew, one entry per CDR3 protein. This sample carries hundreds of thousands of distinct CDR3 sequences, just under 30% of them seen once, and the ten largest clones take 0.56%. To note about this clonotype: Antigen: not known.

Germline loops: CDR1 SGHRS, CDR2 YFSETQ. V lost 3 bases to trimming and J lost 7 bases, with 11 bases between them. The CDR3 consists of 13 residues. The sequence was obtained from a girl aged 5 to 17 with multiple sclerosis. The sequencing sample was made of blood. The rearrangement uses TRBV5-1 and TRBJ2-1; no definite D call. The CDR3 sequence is CASSSLLGNEQFF. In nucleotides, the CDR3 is TGCGCCAGCAGCTCCCTCCTGGGGAATGAGCAGTTCTTC.